This T cell receptor (beta chain) was sequenced during a study of T cells in Graves' hyperthyroidism and ophthalmopathy. Looking at the study overall: The authors collected peripheral blood at initial diagnosis, before any treatment. Findings of the study overall: The model forecast ophthalmopathy, anticipating it by a median around 6.4 months before onset.

Researchers took RNA transcripts and amplified the TCR beta CDR3 regions from them. Initially, a first-round RT-PCR of the TCR CDR3 employed the HTBI primer set. MiXCR was run by TCRdb on the multiplex PCR reads, yielding one entry per CDR3 protein. The table lists about 300,000 distinct CDR3 sequences, less than 30% of them singletons. The CDR3 length is 12 residues. Deletions cut 5 bases from V and 4 bases from J, with 8 bases between. Per the germline V gene, CDR1 is PRHDT and CDR2 is FYEKMQ (reference sequence). Subjects aged 18 to 65 presented with newly diagnosed hyperthyroidism of less than 2 months' duration. It was less than 13 ml of fresh peripheral blood that supplied the PBMCs. This clonotype was recorded at least ten times. Its antigen remains unidentified.

The chain combines TRBV13 with TRBJ2-5; D not resolved. The sequenced sample was blood. This TCR derives from a man in his forties with Graves' hyperthyroidism that later progressed to Graves' ophthalmopathy. The CDR3 reads CASSTAPETQYF. The CDR3 nucleotides read TGTGCCAGCAGCACCGCCCCAGAGACCCAGTACTTC.